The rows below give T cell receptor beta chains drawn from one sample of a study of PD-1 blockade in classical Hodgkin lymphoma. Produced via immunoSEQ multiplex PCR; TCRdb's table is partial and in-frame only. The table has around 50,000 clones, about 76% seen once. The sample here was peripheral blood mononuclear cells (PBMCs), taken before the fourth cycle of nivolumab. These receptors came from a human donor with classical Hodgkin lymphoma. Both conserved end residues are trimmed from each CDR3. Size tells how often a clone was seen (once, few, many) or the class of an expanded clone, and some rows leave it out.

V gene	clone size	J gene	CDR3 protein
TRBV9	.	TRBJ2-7	ASSAGLADSYEQY
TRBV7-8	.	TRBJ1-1	ASSLYSGRNTEAF
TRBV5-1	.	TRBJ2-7	ASSSGTGDEQY
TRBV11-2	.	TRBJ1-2	ASSLAGQGHYGYT
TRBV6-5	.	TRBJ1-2	ASSLTGNGYT
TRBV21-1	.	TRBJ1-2	ASSKFGTGGYGYT
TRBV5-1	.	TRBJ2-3	ASSFGNSITDTQY
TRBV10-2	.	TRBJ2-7	ASSPSSYEQY
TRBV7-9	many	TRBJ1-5	ASRAKGPNQPQH
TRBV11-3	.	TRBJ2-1	ASSTGSYNEQF
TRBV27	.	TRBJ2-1	ASSPLSSGSYNEQF
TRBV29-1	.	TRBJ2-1	SVEELAARINEQF
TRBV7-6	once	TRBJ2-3	ASSFPAPTDTQY
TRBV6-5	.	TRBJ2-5	ASSYRETQY
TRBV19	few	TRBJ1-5	ASSSPGQGLNQPQH
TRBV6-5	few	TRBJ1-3	ASRRTVAGNTIY